This TCR beta chain was sequenced in a study of T cell changes during pregnancy in multiple sclerosis. Assay: immunoSEQ multiplex PCR; the TCRdb copy retains only in-frame clones and omits some. The repertoire consists of tens of thousands of clones, with 85% to 95% occurring once and the leading ten covering less than 2%. The CDR3 length is 13 residues. Germline V CDR1 and CDR2: SNHLY, FYNNEI. The V gene lost 7 bases and the J gene lost 3 bases, with 13 bases spanning the gap. The sequenced sample was peripheral blood, obtained in the third trimester of pregnancy. The TCR comes from a female donor in good health, enrolled as a control in a pregnancy study. The chain combines TRBV2 with TRBJ2-7; D is perhaps TRBD2 (5 bases). The DNA of the CDR3 is TGTGCCAGCAACGAGGGAACTATCTACGAGCAGTACTTC. This gives the protein CASNEGTIYEQYF. Combining the CDR3 with reference TRBV2 and TRBJ2-7 gives the whole variable domain EPEVTQTPSHQVTQMGQEVILRCVPISNHLYFYWYRQILGQKVEFLVSFYNNEISEKSEIFDDQFSVERPDGSNFTLKIRSTKLEDSAMYFCASNEGTIYEQYFGPGTRLTVT.